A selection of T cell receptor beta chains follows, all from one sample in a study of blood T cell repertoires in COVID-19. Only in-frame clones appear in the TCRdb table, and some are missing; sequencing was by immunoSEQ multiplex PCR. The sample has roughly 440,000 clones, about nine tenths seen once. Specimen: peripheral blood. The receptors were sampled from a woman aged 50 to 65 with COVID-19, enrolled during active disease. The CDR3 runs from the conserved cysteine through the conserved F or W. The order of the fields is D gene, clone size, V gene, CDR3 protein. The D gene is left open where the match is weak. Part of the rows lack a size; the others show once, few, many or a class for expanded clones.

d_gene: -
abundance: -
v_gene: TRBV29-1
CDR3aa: CSVERPGQANEQFF

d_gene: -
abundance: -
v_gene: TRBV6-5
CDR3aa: CASSYSGRYGYTF

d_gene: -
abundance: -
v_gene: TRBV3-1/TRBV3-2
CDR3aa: CASSQGGPVGDYGYTF

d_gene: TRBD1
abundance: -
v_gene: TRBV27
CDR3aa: CASSFRGRYEQYF

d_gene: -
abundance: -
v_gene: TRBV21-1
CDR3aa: CASSKLESTPHGGQETQYF

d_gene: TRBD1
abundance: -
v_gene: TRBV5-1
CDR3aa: CASSSGQDRSFLGYTF

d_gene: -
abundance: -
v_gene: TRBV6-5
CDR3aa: CASSRGGTGELFF

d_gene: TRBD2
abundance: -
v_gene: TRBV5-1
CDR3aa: CASSLGTSGGAEQYF

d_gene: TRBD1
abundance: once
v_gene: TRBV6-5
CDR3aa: CAIERGLDTEAFF

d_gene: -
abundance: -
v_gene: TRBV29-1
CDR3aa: CSVDPWGGEGTEAFF

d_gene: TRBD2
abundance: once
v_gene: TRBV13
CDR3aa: CASSPRTSGPYNEQFF

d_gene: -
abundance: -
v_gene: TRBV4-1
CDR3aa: CASSQDRVNEQYF

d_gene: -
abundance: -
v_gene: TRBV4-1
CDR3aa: CASSQLSGYEQYF

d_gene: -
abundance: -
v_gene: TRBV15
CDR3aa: CATSRGTATNEKLFF

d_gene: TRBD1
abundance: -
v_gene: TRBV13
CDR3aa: CASSPTGSSYNEQFF

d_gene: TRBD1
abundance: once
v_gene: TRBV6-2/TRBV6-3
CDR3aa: CASSTHAARTGGSSYEQYF

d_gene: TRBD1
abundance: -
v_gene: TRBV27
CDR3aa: CASSQRQGSTYEQYF

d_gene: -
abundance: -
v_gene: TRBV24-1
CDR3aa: CATSDLSKGDANTGELFF

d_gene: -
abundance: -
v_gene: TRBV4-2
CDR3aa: CASSQDPGSSYEQYF

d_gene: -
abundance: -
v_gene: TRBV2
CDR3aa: CASSQSTGSTF

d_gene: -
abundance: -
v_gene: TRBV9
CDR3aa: CASSVGPNTVNTEAFF

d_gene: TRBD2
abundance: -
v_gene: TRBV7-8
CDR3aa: CASSSTSASTDTQYF

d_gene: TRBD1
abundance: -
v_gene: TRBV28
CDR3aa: CASSHGQGGSDEQFF

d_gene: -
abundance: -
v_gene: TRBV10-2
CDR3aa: CASSETRTGELFF

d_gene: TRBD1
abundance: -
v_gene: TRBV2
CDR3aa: CASRGTGGYEQYF

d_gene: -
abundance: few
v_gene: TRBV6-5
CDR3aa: CASRNRVSTEAFF

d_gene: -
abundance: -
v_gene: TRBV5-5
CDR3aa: CASSLDGTTGGYGYTF

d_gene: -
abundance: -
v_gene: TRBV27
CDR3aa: CASSGAGRGNTIYF

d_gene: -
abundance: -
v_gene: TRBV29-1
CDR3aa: CSVRPEGTTEAFF

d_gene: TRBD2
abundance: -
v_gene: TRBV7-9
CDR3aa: CASSTKAGGIYNEQFF

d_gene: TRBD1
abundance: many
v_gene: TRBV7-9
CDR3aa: CASNVGQGAQGTEAFF

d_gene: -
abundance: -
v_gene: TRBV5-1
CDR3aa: CASSFTGTTHYGYTF

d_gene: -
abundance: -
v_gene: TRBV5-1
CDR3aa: CASSLLEGGGSPLHF

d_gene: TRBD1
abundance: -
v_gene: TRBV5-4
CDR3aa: CASSLRQGNSYEQYF

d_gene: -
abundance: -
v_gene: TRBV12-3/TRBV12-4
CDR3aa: CASTSVGEQFF

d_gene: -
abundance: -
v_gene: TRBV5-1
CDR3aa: CASSLGSLEQFF

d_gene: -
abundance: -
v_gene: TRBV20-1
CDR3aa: CRAGDYGYTF

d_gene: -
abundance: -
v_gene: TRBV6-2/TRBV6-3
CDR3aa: CASSGWGPGQPQHF

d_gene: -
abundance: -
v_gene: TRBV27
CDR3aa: CASSKQGVSGANVLTF

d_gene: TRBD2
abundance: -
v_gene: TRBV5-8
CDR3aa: CASTPMGGGAGTDTQYF

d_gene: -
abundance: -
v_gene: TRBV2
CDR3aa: CASSVGRGETQYF

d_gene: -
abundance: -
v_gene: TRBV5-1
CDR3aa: CASSSLDPGHPGDEQYF

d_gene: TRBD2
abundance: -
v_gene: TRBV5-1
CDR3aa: CASSLLGAGDWEETQYF

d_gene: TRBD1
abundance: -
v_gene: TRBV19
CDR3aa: CASSSRPGQTYEQYF

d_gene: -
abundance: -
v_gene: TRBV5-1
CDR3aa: CASSSIGATNEKLFF

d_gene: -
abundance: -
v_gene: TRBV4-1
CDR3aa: CASSYEPDTITYEQYF

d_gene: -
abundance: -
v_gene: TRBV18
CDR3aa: CASSPLTGELFF

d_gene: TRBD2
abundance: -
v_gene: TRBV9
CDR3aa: CASSPGLAGFYEQYF

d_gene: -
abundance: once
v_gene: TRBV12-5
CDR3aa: CASGITDTGELFF

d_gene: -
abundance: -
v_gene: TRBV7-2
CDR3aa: CASSLVQGGTNEKLFF

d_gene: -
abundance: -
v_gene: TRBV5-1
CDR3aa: CASSFAPPGTGYTF

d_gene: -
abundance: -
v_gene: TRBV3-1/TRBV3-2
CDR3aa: CASSQEGRDPPGNEQFF

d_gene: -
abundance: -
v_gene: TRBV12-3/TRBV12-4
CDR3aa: CARGRTYEQYF

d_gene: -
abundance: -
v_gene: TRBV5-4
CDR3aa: CASSLRVADTQYF

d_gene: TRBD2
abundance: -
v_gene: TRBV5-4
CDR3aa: CASSFPGLAETQYF

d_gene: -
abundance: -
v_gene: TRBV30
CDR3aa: CAWSKGDYGYTF

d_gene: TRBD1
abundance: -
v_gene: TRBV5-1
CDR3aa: CASSSLNRGAGELFF